What follows are 17 T cell receptor beta chains derived from one specimen sequenced in a study of persistence of HIV-infected CD4 T cells. The libraries were made with immunoSEQ version 4 in survey mode. Profiling relied on immunoSEQ multiplex PCR, and the TCRdb table lists in-frame clones only, not all of them. The sample contains about 48,000 clones, around 75% of which appear only once. Cells were stimulated with CMV-infected fibroblast lysates at 8 to 10 ug/mL. CD40L-negative CD69-negative CD45RO-high memory CD4+ T cells were sorted as populations depleted of antigen-responding cells. Their antigen targets remain unknown. Sequenced here: CD4+ T cells sorted from PBMCs after approximately 19-hour stimulation, sampled from a patient who received antiretroviral therapy. These receptors were obtained from an adult man with HIV who was CMV-seropositive.

This clone was counted a single time. V and J are TRBV18 and TRBJ2-3; D uncertain. The CDR3 sequence is 15 residues long. The germline gives CDR1 KGHSH, CDR2 LQKENI. V was trimmed by 7 bases and J by 2 bases, leaving 16 bases between them. CDR3 loop: CASLTPNGFTDTQYF. The CDR3 nucleotides are TGTGCCAGCTTAACACCCAACGGTTTCACAGATACGCAGTATTTT.

The chain carries TRBV5-8 and TRBJ2-3; D call uncertain. This CDR3 has 15 amino acids. Germline loops: CDR1 SGHTS, CDR2 YDEGEE. V lost 0 bases, J lost 0 bases, and 8 bases lay in between. The CDR3 bases are TGTGCCAGCAGCTTGGTCCCGGCTAGCACAGATACGCAGTATTTT. Amino acids: CASSLVPASTDTQYF.

The chain carries TRBV11-3 and TRBJ2-4, with TRBD1 matching over 8 bases. The germline V gene encodes CDR1 SGHNT and CDR2 YENEEA. The V and J ends lost 1 base and 3 bases, in that order; junction bases with no gene match: 2. The CDR3 length is 15 residues. The CDR3 nucleotides read TGTGCCAGCAGCTTAGGAACAGGGGGCAAAAACATTCAGTACTTC. Residues: CASSLGTGGKNIQYF.

This chain links TRBV7-2 with TRBJ2-1; possibly TRBD2 for D (7 bases). In germline, CDR1 is SGHTA, CDR2 FQGNSA. This CDR3 contains 14 residues. Deletions cut 5 bases from V and 6 bases from J, with 14 bases between. The CDR3 loop is CASSLGGPSNEQFF. CDR3 nucleotide sequence: TGTGCCAGCAGCCTGGGGGGGCCCTCCAATGAGCAGTTCTTC. Based on the CDR3 plus reference TRBV7-2 and TRBJ2-1, the full variable domain is GAGVSQSPSNKVTEKGKDVELRCDPISGHTALYWYRQSLGQGLEFLIYFQGNSAPDKSGLPSDRFSAERTGGSVSTLTIQRTQQEDSAVYLCASSLGGPSNEQFFGPGTRLTVL.

Only one count was recorded for this clone. CDR3 sequence: CASSSPGQSSYEQYF. The CDR3 region has the DNA TGCGCCAGCAGCTCACCGGGACAGAGCTCCTACGAGCAGTACTTC. The chain has TRBV5-1 and TRBJ2-7, with 7 bases lining up with TRBD1. The germline V gene encodes CDR1 SGHRS and CDR2 YFSETQ. With 3 bases clipped from V and 0 bases from J, the junction kept 6 bases outside the gene matches. The CDR3 is 15 residues long.

The V gene is TRBV10-3, the J gene TRBJ1-2, with no clear D. CDR3 length: 14 amino acids. CDR1 and CDR2 from the germline V gene are ENHRY and SYGVKD. Trimming removed 2 bases from V and 4 bases from J, with 11 bases in between. The CDR3 is CAISEREGGYGYTF. The CDR3 DNA reads as TGTGCCATCAGTGAGAGGGAGGGAGGCTATGGCTACACCTTC.

There are a few counts of this clone. The rearrangement links TRBV5-6 to TRBJ1-6; D is unresolved. Germline values: CDR1 SGHDT, CDR2 YYEEEE. The CDR3 has 15 residues. Trimming stripped 1 base from V and 8 bases from J, with 13 bases between. Here the CDR3 DNA reads TGTGCCAGCAGCTTGATTGGACTGGACTATTCACCCCTCCACTTT. Translating it yields CASSLIGLDYSPLHF.

This clone is medium-sized (0.01 to 0.1%) in the sample. The rearrangement joins TRBV29-1 to TRBJ1-2; D might be TRBD1 (6 bases). Trimming took off 0 bases at V and 8 bases at J, with 13 bases between the two ends. This CDR3 contains 13 residues. Looked up from germline, CDR1 is SQVTM and CDR2 is ANQGSEA. The CDR3 DNA is TGCAGCGTTGAAGATTGGGGGGCGGTCGGCTACACCTTC. Amino acids: CSVEDWGAVGYTF.

V usage is TRBV20-1 and J usage is TRBJ1-2; D unclear. This CDR3 comprises 11 residues. Germline CDR1 DFQATT, CDR2 SNEGSKA (reference sequence). Trimming shortened V by 2 bases and J by 8 bases, and 9 bases separated the two germline ends. CDR3 loop: CSARFQRGYTF. The CDR3 DNA sequence: TGCAGTGCTAGATTCCAAAGGGGCTACACCTTC.

The chain joins TRBV19 to TRBJ1-1; D unclear. The CDR3 sequence is 15 residues long. Germline V lookup: CDR1 LNHDA, CDR2 SQIVND (reference sequence). With 4 bases removed from V and 1 base from J, the gap between germline ends came to 13 bases. The chain's CDR3 is CASSKSWAGNTEAFF. DNA of the CDR3: TGTGCCAGTAGTAAATCGTGGGCAGGGAACACTGAAGCTTTCTTT.

This clone was seen only a few times. The rearrangement links TRBV4-2 to TRBJ1-5; D possibly corresponds to TRBD1 (6 bases). The CDR3 has 18 residues. Germline CDR1 reads LGHNA; CDR2 reads YNFKEQ. Trimming took 1 base from V and 0 from J, leaving 16 bases between them. CDR3 sequence reads: CASSQGGQSLYSNQPQHF. The CDR3 DNA reads TGTGCCAGCAGCCAAGGGGGGCAGAGCCTATATAGCAATCAGCCCCAGCATTTT.

This clone was seen more than once but under ten times. The CDR3 sequence: CASSFVSNTGELFF. CDR3 bases: TGTGCCAGCAGCTTTGTCTCGAACACCGGGGAGCTGTTTTTT. The chain combines TRBV7-9 with TRBJ2-2; no reliable D call. The germline gives CDR1 SEHNR, CDR2 FQNEAQ (reference sequence). The length of the CDR3 is 14 residues. V was clipped by 3 bases and J by 0 bases, with 5 bases between them.

The rearrangement uses TRBV12-3 or TRBV12-4 and TRBJ1-2, with unresolved D. Between the trimmed V and J ends, which lost 0 bases and 6 bases, there was a span of 5 bases. CDR3 length equals 12 residues. Written as DNA, the CDR3 is TGTGCCAGCAGTTTAGCAGGGAATGGCTACACCTTC. This encodes CASSLAGNGYTF.

The rearrangement uses TRBV27 and TRBJ1-1; D call uncertain. Trimming took off 8 bases at V and 0 bases at J, with 10 bases between the two ends. The CDR3 covers 13 residues. Germline-derived CDR1 and CDR2 are MNHEY and SMNVEV (reference sequence). Here the CDR3 reads CASRRMMNTEAFF. The CDR3 nucleotides read TGTGCCAGCCGACGGATGATGAACACTGAAGCTTTCTTT.

This chain uses TRBV7-2 with TRBJ2-5; D may be TRBD2 (6 bases). Germline assignment: CDR1 SGHTA and CDR2 FQGNSA. The CDR3 covers 12 residues. V was shortened by 3 bases and J by 5 bases, with 7 bases between the two germline ends. The CDR3, as DNA: TGTGCCAGCAGCTTGGGGAGGGAGACCCAGTACTTC. It encodes CASSLGRETQYF.

The J gene is TRBJ2-2, the V gene TRBV10-3, with 10 bases matching TRBD1. The V and J ends lost 2 bases and 0 bases, in that order; junction bases with no gene match: 6. The CDR3 consists of 18 residues. Germline assignment: CDR1 ENHRY and CDR2 SYGVKD. CDR3 sequence (DNA): TGTGCCATCAGTGAGCCAGGGACAGGGGTTTCGAACACCGGGGAGCTGTTTTTT. It translates to CAISEPGTGVSNTGELFF.

The V gene is TRBV7-6, the J gene TRBJ1-2; 8 bases fit TRBD1. This CDR3 has 13 residues. V shed 5 bases, J shed 7 bases, and the junction held 6 bases outside the gene matches. CDR1 and CDR2 (germline): SGHVS, FNYEAQ. CDR3 nucleotide sequence: TGTGCCAGCAGCCCGGGACAGGAAGCTGGCTACACCTTC. Translating gives CASSPGQEAGYTF.